A single sample gave rise to the 26 T cell receptor beta chains below, sequenced in a study of blood T cell repertoires in COVID-19. Profiling relied on immunoSEQ multiplex PCR, and the TCRdb table lists in-frame clones only, not all of them. This sample has roughly 150,000 clones, with roughly 84% found just once. The sequencing sample was made of PBMCs or T cells enriched from blood (not recorded which). Every receptor here comes from a man in his 70s who had been exposed to COVID-19.

V gene TRBV7-2 combines with J gene TRBJ2-7; TRBD2 might be the D (5 bases). V dropped 4 bases and J dropped 7 bases, with 14 bases sitting between them. From germline, CDR1 is SGHTA and CDR2 FQGNSA. The CDR3 spans 13 residues. Here the CDR3 DNA reads TGTGCCAGCAGCTCCTCTATCACGGGAGAGCAGTACTTC. Translated, it gives CASSSSITGEQYF.

This rearrangement joins TRBV6-6 to TRBJ2-7; D possibly corresponds to TRBD2 (6 bases). V shed 7 bases and J shed 5 bases, with 21 bases lying between them. The CDR3 runs 15 residues. Germline CDR1 is MNHNY and CDR2 is SVGAGI (reference sequence). CDR3 in amino acids: CASTSKGTPYNEQYF. CDR3 coding DNA: TGTGCCAGCACTTCTAAGGGGACTCCCTATAACGAGCAGTACTTC.

The chain employs TRBV15 and TRBJ2-7, with TRBD2 matching over 9 bases. Germline values: CDR1 LNHNV, CDR2 YYDKDF (reference sequence). V lost 0 bases to trimming and J lost 1 base; unmatched junction nucleotides: 13. The CDR3 length is 19 residues. CDR3 region: CATSRERASGMVGSYEQYF. The CDR3 DNA reads TGTGCCACCAGCAGAGAGAGGGCTAGCGGGATGGTTGGTTCCTACGAGCAGTACTTC. Full variable domain (rest looked up from reference TRBV15 and TRBJ2-7): DAMVIQNPRYQVTQFGKPVTLSCSQTLNHNVMYWYQQKSSQAPKLLFHYYDKDFNNEADTPDNFQSRRPNTSFCFLDIRSPGLGDTAMYLCATSRERASGMVGSYEQYFGPGTRLTVT.

The genes are TRBV12-3 or TRBV12-4 and TRBJ1-2, with 7 bases matching TRBD1. CDR3 length: 13 amino acids. The V gene end was trimmed by 0 bases and the J gene end by 8 bases; junction bases not matched to a gene: 3. The CDR3 DNA is TGTGCCAGCAGTTTAGCGAGGACAGGCGGCTACACCTTC. The encoded protein is CASSLARTGGYTF.

At least ten counts were recorded for this clone. The chain carries TRBV5-6 and TRBJ2-7, with TRBD1 identical over 9 bases. V shed 2 bases, J shed 5 bases, and the junction held 8 bases outside the gene matches. Germline assignment: CDR1 SGHDT and CDR2 YYEEEE. The CDR3 contains 15 residues. CDR3 protein: CASSFRGQGSHEQYF. CDR3 in DNA: TGTGCCAGCAGCTTTCGGGGACAGGGATCCCACGAGCAGTACTTC. Based on the CDR3 plus reference TRBV5-6 and TRBJ2-7, the full variable domain is DAGVTQSPTHLIKTRGQQVTLRCSPKSGHDTVSWYQQALGQGPQFIFQYYEEEERQRGNFPDRFSGHQFPNYSSELNVNALLLGDSALYLCASSFRGQGSHEQYFGPGTRLTVT.

V usage is TRBV29-1 and J usage is TRBJ1-3; a weak D match, TRBD1 (5 bases). The germline V gene has CDR1 SQVTM and CDR2 ANQGSEA. V shed 5 bases and J shed 0 bases, with 5 bases lying between them. The CDR3 length is 12 residues. The CDR3 loop is CSVQGSGNTIYF. In nucleotides, the CDR3 is TGCAGCGTTCAGGGCTCTGGAAACACCATATATTTT.

V gene TRBV7-2 combines with J gene TRBJ2-3; D ambiguous. V was pared by 5 bases and J by 2 bases, with 11 bases between. The CDR3 consists of 14 residues. In germline, CDR1 is SGHTA, CDR2 FQGNSA. CDR3 bases: TGTGCCAGCAGCCCAATGGCGGCCACAGATACGCAGTATTTT. Its translation is CASSPMAATDTQYF.

The chain joins TRBV6-4 to TRBJ1-1; D gene ambiguous. V gave up 1 base and J gave up 0 bases, with 3 bases separating them. The CDR3 totals 13 residues. Germline lookup yields CDR1 MRHNA and CDR2 SNTAGT. DNA of the CDR3: TGTGCCAGCAGTGACTTTATGAACACTGAAGCTTTCTTT. This translates into CASSDFMNTEAFF.

V usage is TRBV5-1 and J usage is TRBJ1-5; no firm D call. Germline V gene sequence: CDR1 SGHRS, CDR2 YFSETQ. Trimming left V 0 bases short and J 4 bases short, with 14 bases between. CDR3 size: 16 residues. In DNA, the CDR3 is TGCGCCAGCAGCTTGGATGGTGGAGGGAGGAATCAGCCCCAGCATTTT. Protein sequence: CASSLDGGGRNQPQHF.

The table lists this clone with a few counts. The chain is built from TRBV5-8 and TRBJ1-2, with unresolved D. The CDR3 loop spans 14 amino acids. CDR1 is SGHTS, CDR2 YDEGEE, per germline. Trimming stripped 4 bases from V and 5 bases from J, with 15 bases between. For the CDR3, the DNA is TGTGCCAGCAGCGAGGGCTTCGGTCAATATGGCTACACCTTC. As protein: CASSEGFGQYGYTF.

The chain links TRBV7-2 to TRBJ2-1; a weak D match, TRBD1 (6 bases). The CDR3 has 13 amino acids. Per germline, CDR1 SGHTA and CDR2 FQGNSA. V was pared by 4 bases and J by 6 bases, with 10 bases between. Here the CDR3 DNA reads TGTGCCAGCAGCTCTATCAGGGGCAATGAGCAGTTCTTC. This gives the protein CASSSIRGNEQFF.

This clone was seen a few times. The chain recombines TRBV7-9 with TRBJ2-1, with 8 bases that match TRBD1. Germline V lookup: CDR1 SEHNR, CDR2 FQNEAQ (reference sequence). This CDR3 region has 13 residues. V was pared by 4 bases and J by 10 bases, with 6 bases of the junction left unmatched. CDR3 sequence (DNA): TGTGCCAGCAGCTCCGGACAGGGCGACGAGCAGTTCTTC. This encodes CASSSGQGDEQFF.

The chain has TRBV28 and TRBJ1-2; 12 bases are a match to TRBD1. This CDR3 has 15 residues. J was trimmed by 5 bases and V by 4 bases; bases with no gene match: 5. Germline-derived CDR1 and CDR2 are MDHEN and SYDVKM. The CDR3 coding sequence is TGTGCCAGCAGTTCGGGACAGGGGGCAGGATATGGCTACACCTTC. Translated: CASSSGQGAGYGYTF.

The chain recombines TRBV28 with TRBJ1-3; 8 nucleotides line up with TRBD1. The CDR3 covers 17 residues. In germline, CDR1 is MDHEN, CDR2 SYDVKM. Trimming removed 5 bases from V and 0 bases from J; junction bases left unmatched: 9. In DNA form, the CDR3 reads TGTGCCAGCAGTATCTACGGGACAGGTCTCTCTGGAAACACCATATATTTT. It codes for CASSIYGTGLSGNTIYF.

The J gene is TRBJ1-4, the V gene TRBV5-1; 9 bases are shared with TRBD1. The CDR3 covers 16 residues. The ends lost 4 bases at V and 2 bases at J; junction bases unmatched: 6. Germline V gene data show CDR1 as SGHRS and CDR2 as YFSETQ. The CDR3 DNA reads TGCGCCAGCAGCACCGGGACAGGGAACACTAATGAAAAACTGTTTTTT. It codes for CASSTGTGNTNEKLFF.

CDR3 amino acids: CASSLVVQAYGYTF. The CDR3 DNA follows: TGTGCCAGCAGTTTAGTCGTACAGGCCTATGGCTACACCTTC. The gene calls are TRBV28 and TRBJ1-2; a weak D match, TRBD1 (5 bases). CDR1 MDHEN and CDR2 SYDVKM come from the germline V gene. The CDR3 runs 14 residues. V was cut by 2 bases and J by 4 bases, with 11 bases left in between.

This chain connects TRBV10-1 to TRBJ1-6; 8 bases align to TRBD1. Germline loops: CDR1 WNHNN, CDR2 SYGVQD (reference sequence). This CDR3 has 13 residues. Unmatched junction bases numbered 3, after V lost 5 bases and J lost 9 bases. CDR3 nucleotide sequence: TGCGCCAGCAGTCGGGACAGGTCTTCACCCCTCCACTTT. This translates into CASSRDRSSPLHF.

The chain is built from TRBV15 and TRBJ1-5; 7 positions match TRBD1. The CDR3 has 18 residues. Germline V gene sequence: CDR1 LNHNV, CDR2 YYDKDF (reference sequence). J gave up 3 bases and V 0 bases, and 11 bases lay outside the gene matches. The CDR3 reads CATSRDDEDRKPNQPQHF. CDR3 bases: TGTGCCACCAGCAGAGACGATGAGGACAGGAAGCCCAATCAGCCCCAGCATTTT.

The chain carries TRBV28 and TRBJ2-7, with D possibly matching TRBD2 (7 bases). The CDR3 consists of 14 residues. Looked up from germline, CDR1 is MDHEN and CDR2 is SYDVKM. The V end was cut by 3 bases, the J end by 5 bases, with 14 bases between. CDR3 region: CASSLARGLHEQYF. In nucleotides, the CDR3 is TGTGCCAGCAGTTTGGCGCGGGGGCTCCACGAGCAGTACTTC.

The V and J genes are TRBV5-1 and TRBJ2-1; D gene ambiguous. CDR3 length: 15 amino acids. Germline V gene sequence: CDR1 SGHRS, CDR2 YFSETQ. Trimming took 4 bases from V and 4 from J, leaving 15 bases between them. The CDR3, as DNA: TGCGCCAGCAGCCCTGAGCGACTGAGTTACAATGAGCAGTTCTTC. Translation gives CASSPERLSYNEQFF.

The J gene is TRBJ1-2, the V gene TRBV5-8, with 7 bases fitting TRBD1. Per germline, CDR1 SGHTS and CDR2 YDEGEE. The junction had 7 bases not matched to a gene; V was cut back by 3 bases and J by 5 bases. The length of the CDR3 is 14 residues. CDR3 protein: CASSSWTGIYGYTF. The DNA for the CDR3 is TGTGCCAGCAGCTCATGGACAGGAATTTATGGCTACACCTTC.

With respect to this clone: Other DNA variants within this sample encode the same CDR3. V and J are TRBV7-2 and TRBJ1-5, with 8 bases lining up with TRBD1. This CDR3 contains 14 residues. CDR1 is SGHTA, CDR2 FQGNSA, per germline. The V gene end was trimmed by 1 base and the J gene end by 4 bases; junction bases not matched to a gene: 0. CDR3 nucleotide sequence: TGTGCCAGCAGCTTAGGACAGGGGAATCAGCCCCAGCATTTT. Protein product: CASSLGQGNQPQHF.

The V gene is TRBV6-5, the J gene TRBJ2-3; 7 bases match TRBD1. The germline gives CDR1 MNHEY, CDR2 SVGAGI. Germline trimming cut 10 bases from V and 2 bases from J; bases unmatched to any gene: 9. The CDR3 length is 14 residues. CDR3 nucleotides: TGTGCCACCAGCAGGGGGATCCCCACAGATACGCAGTATTTT. Protein product: CATSRGIPTDTQYF.

The rearrangement links TRBV7-2 to TRBJ2-5; TRBD2 might be the D (5 bases). Germline V CDR1 and CDR2: SGHTA, FQGNSA. The CDR3 runs to 13 residues. V was pared by 5 bases and J by 3 bases, with 10 bases between. The CDR3 bases are TGTGCCAGCAGCCGAGGGCGGGAAGAGACCCAGTACTTC. Translated, it gives CASSRGREETQYF.

The sample holds a few counts of this clone. The gene calls are TRBV7-3 and TRBJ2-1, with 10 nucleotides matching TRBD1. J lost 8 bases, V lost 2 bases, and 3 bases had no gene match. Germline values: CDR1 SGHTA, CDR2 FQGTGA. This CDR3 contains 14 residues. CDR3 nucleotide sequence: TGTGCCAGCAGCTTAGGGACAGGGGAGTATGAGCAGTTCTTC. Protein sequence: CASSLGTGEYEQFF.

The chain is built from TRBV12-3 or TRBV12-4 and TRBJ2-7; D unclear. This CDR3 comprises 12 residues. V was trimmed by 5 bases and J by 6 bases, leaving 11 bases between them. This CDR3 is CASSLQLGEQYF. CDR3 nucleotides: TGTGCCAGCAGTCTACAGCTGGGCGAGCAGTACTTC.